A single sample gave rise to the 12 T cell receptor beta chains below, sequenced in a study of CD8+CD57+ T cells in acquired aplastic anemia. TCR beta VDJ and CDR3 profiles were obtained from a genomic DNA template. TCRdb used MiXCR to reprocess the reads, holding one entry per CDR3 protein. The sample has 300,000 or so distinct CDR3 sequences; 50% to 70% are singletons. Sequenced input: sorted CD4+, CD8+, or CD8+CD57+ T cells (not recorded which) from PBMCs. The receptor set was obtained from a human donor with severe aplastic anemia or a healthy control (not recorded which).

The chain is built from TRBV29-1 and TRBJ1-1; 8 bases map to TRBD1. The germline V gene has CDR1 SQVTM and CDR2 ANQGSEA. This CDR3 comprises 13 residues. Germline trimming cut 6 bases from V and 2 bases from J; bases unmatched to any gene: 5. The chain's CDR3 is CSVKGQGNTEAFF. The DNA of the CDR3 is TGCAGCGTCAAAGGACAGGGAAACACTGAAGCTTTCTTT.

V usage is TRBV7-9 and J usage is TRBJ1-4, with D hard to call. V gave up 5 bases and J gave up 0 bases, with 10 bases separating them. The CDR3 loop spans 15 amino acids. Germline V gene sequence: CDR1 SEHNR, CDR2 FQNEAQ (reference sequence). For the CDR3, the DNA is TGTGCCAGCAGCCCCACGGTCTCAACTAATGAAAAACTGTTTTTT. It translates to CASSPTVSTNEKLFF.

This clonotype is a singleton in its sample. The chain couples TRBV9 to TRBJ2-1; D gene uncertain. CDR1 and CDR2 (germline): SGDLS, YYNGEE. The CDR3 has 13 residues. V was pared by 4 bases and J by 5 bases, with 10 bases between. The CDR3 region has the DNA TGTGCCAGCAGCCCCCAAGTGGACAATGAGCAGTTCTTC. Its protein is CASSPQVDNEQFF.

This chain uses TRBV5-4 with TRBJ1-2; D gene ambiguous. The CDR3 is 15 amino acids. The V gene's germline CDR1 is SGHNT and CDR2 YYREEE (reference sequence). V lost 4 bases to trimming and J lost 8 bases, with 21 bases between them. The CDR3 nucleotides read TGTGCCAGCAGCAGCCAAAAGCACAGTCCTCACGGCTACACCTTC. This sequence encodes CASSSQKHSPHGYTF. Using reference TRBV5-4 and TRBJ1-2 for the parts outside the CDR3, the full variable domain is ETGVTQSPTHLIKTRGQQVTLRCSSQSGHNTVSWYQQALGQGPQFIFQYYREEENGRGNFPPRFSGLQFPNYSSELNVNALELDDSALYLCASSSQKHSPHGYTFGSGTRLTVV.

The CDR3 DNA reads TGTGCCAGCAGCTTAGGGACTAGCGGGATTTCCTACGAGCAGTACTTC. Translated: CASSLGTSGISYEQYF. The chain has TRBV7-6 and TRBJ2-7, with 12 bases lining up with TRBD2. V trimming: 1 base; J trimming: 1 base; junction bases outside the gene matches: 2. Germline CDR1 SGHVS, CDR2 FNYEAQ. The CDR3 has 16 residues.

V usage is TRBV24-1 and J usage is TRBJ2-1, with no clear D. Trimming cost V 2 bases and J 6 bases, with 7 bases left between them. The length of the CDR3 is 13 residues. Per the germline V gene, CDR1 is KGHDR and CDR2 is SFDVKD. The CDR3 sequence is CATSDSVLNEQFF. CDR3 nucleotide sequence: TGTGCCACCAGTGATTCGGTGCTCAATGAGCAGTTCTTC.

This clonotype was seen ten or more times. This chain uses TRBV30 with TRBJ1-2; D remains ambiguous. CDR3 length: 12 amino acids. Trimming pared 0 bases from V and 6 bases from J, leaving 8 bases between. Looked up from germline, CDR1 is GTSNPN and CDR2 is SVGIG (reference sequence). In nucleotides, the CDR3 is TGTGCCTGGAGTGTAATAGCAGATGGCTACACCTTC. Translation gives CAWSVIADGYTF.

This chain links TRBV7-9 with TRBJ1-2, with a possible D match to TRBD1 (6 bases). The CDR3 covers 15 residues. Germline CDR1 and CDR2: SEHNR and FQNEAQ (reference sequence). V lost 7 bases to trimming and J lost 8 bases, with 23 bases between them. The CDR3 here is CASTGQGQFLVGYTF. The CDR3 DNA sequence: TGTGCCAGCACCGGCCAAGGACAGTTTCTTGTGGGCTACACCTTC.

Remarks on this clonotype: A much larger clone differs by one base, so this may be a read error. The rearrangement uses TRBV6-1 and TRBJ1-2; the D is unclear. Germline V gene data show CDR1 as MNHNS and CDR2 as SASEGT. The CDR3 runs 12 residues. The CDR3 loop is CASSYESYGCTF. The CDR3 DNA follows: TGTGCCAGCAGTTACGAGAGCTATGGCTGCACCTTC.

The chain has TRBV12-3 or TRBV12-4 and TRBJ1-2; D is unresolved. The ends were cut back, 4 bases at V and 3 bases at J, with 9 bases in the middle. The CDR3 length is 13 residues. As DNA, the CDR3 is TGTGCCAGCAGTTCCTCTGGGGACTATGGCTACACCTTC. Its protein product is CASSSSGDYGYTF.

This clonotype was detected a few times. The genes are TRBV20-1 and TRBJ2-3; 14 bases agree with TRBD2. The CDR3 extends over 20 amino acids. Per the germline V gene, CDR1 is DFQATT and CDR2 is SNEGSKA (reference sequence). The junction had 19 bases not matched to a gene; V was cut back by 2 bases and J by 6 bases. CDR3 nucleotide sequence: TGCAGTGCTAGATGTCCCACCGGGACTAGCGGGGGCTGTGCAGGGGATACGCAGTATTTT. It encodes CSARCPTGTSGGCAGDTQYF.

This clonotype was seen a few times. The CDR3 nucleotides read TGTGCCACCAGTGATTTGCAGAGCGGGGCGCCCGCAGATACGCAGTATTTT. Translating it yields CATSDLQSGAPADTQYF. The chain combines TRBV24-1 with TRBJ2-3; TRBD2 matches 7 bases. The CDR3 runs to 17 residues. In germline, CDR1 is KGHDR, CDR2 SFDVKD. Trimming removed 0 bases from V and 4 bases from J; junction bases left unmatched: 9.